The present entry profiles one T cell receptor (beta chain) with its context. This specimen belongs to a study of CD8 T cells in Susac syndrome. Trimming removed 3 bases from V and 6 bases from J, with 8 bases in between. CDR1 and CDR2 from the germline V gene are KGHSH and LQKENI. There are 12 residues in the CDR3. With random hexamers, roughly 0.45 to 1 ug RNA was reverse transcribed. TCRdb reprocessed the immunoSEQ multiplex PCR reads via MiXCR and lists one record per CDR3 protein. Found here are about 150,000 distinct CDR3 sequences, roughly 92% of them singletons; the top ten hold under 0.095%. This sequence was found in a human donor with multiple sclerosis. Sequenced sample: CD4+ T cells from PBMCs. V is TRBV18 and J is TRBJ2-5; possible D gene TRBD1, 5 bases. The CDR3 DNA reads TGTGCCAGCTCACCCGACAGCAAGACCCAGTACTTC. Translation: CASSPDSKTQYF.